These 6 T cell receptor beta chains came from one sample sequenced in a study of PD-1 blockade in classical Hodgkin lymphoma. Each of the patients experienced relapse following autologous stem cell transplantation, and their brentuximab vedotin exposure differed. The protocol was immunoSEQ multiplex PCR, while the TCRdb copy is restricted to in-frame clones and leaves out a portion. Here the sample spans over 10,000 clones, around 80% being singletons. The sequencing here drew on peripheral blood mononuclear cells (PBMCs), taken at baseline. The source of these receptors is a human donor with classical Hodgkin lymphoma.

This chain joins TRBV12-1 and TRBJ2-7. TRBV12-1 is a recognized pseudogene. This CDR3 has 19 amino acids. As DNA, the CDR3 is TGTGCCAGCAGCTTTGTTCTCGGCAATCGGGCCAGGCGGCTCGGGGAGCAGTACTTC. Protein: CASSFVLGNRARRLGEQYF.

The CDR3 DNA reads TGCGCCAGCAGCTCTGGACGGGGTGAGAGGTGGAACTATGGCTACACCTTC. Translated, it gives CASSSGRGERWNYGYTF. The V and J genes are TRBV4-1 and TRBJ1-2; D call uncertain. Germline V gene sequence: CDR1 MGHRA, CDR2 YSYEKL. The CDR3 covers 17 residues. With 5 bases removed from V and 2 bases from J, the gap between germline ends came to 21 bases.

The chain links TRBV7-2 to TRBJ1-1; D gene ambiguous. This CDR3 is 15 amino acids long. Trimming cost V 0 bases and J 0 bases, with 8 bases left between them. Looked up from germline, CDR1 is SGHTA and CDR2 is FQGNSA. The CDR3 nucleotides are TGTGCCAGCAGCTTAGCAGGGTTCATGAACACTGAAGCTTTCTTT. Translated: CASSLAGFMNTEAFF.

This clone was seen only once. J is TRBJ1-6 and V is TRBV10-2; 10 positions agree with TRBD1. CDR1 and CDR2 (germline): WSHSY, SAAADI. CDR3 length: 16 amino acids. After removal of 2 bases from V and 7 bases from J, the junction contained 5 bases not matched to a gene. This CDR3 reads CASSEGQGVLNSPLHF. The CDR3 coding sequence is TGCGCCAGCAGTGAGGGACAGGGGGTTTTAAATTCACCCCTCCACTTT.

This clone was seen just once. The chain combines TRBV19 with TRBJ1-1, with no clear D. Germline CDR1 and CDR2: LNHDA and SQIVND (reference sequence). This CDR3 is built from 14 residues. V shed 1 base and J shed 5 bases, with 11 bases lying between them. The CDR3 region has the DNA TGTGCCAGTAGTATAGTCGGGCTTCGGACTGAAGCTTTCTTT. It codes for CASSIVGLRTEAFF. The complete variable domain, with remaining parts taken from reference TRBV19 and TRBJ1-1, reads DGGITQSPKYLFRKEGQNVTLSCEQNLNHDAMYWYRQDPGQGLRLIYYSQIVNDFQKGDIAEGYSVSREKKESFPLTVTSAQKNPTAFYLCASSIVGLRTEAFFGQGTRLTVV.

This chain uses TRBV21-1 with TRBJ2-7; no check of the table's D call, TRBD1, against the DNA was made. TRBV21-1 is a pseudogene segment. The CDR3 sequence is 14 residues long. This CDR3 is CASPMSQGLSEQYF. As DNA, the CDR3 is TGTGCCAGCCCTATGAGCCAGGGCTTGAGCGAGCAGTACTTC.